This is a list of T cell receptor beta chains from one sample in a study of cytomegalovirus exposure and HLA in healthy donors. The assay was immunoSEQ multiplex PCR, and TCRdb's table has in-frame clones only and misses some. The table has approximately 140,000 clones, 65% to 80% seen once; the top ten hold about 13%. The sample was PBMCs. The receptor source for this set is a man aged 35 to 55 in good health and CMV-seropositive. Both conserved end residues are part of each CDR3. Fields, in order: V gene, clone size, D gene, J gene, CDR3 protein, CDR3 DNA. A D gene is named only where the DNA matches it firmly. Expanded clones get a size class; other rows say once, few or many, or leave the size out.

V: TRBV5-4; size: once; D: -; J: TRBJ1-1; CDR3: CASSLRNTEAFF; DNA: TGTGCCAGCAGCCTCCGGAACACTGAAGCTTTCTTT
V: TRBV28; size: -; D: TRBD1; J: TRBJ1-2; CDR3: CASSVLQGVNYGYTF; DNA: TGTGCCAGCAGTGTTTTACAGGGGGTTAACTATGGCTACACCTTC
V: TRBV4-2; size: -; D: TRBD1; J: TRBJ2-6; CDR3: CASSQVRTGGSGANVLTF; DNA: TGTGCCAGCAGCCAAGTTCGGACAGGGGGAAGTGGGGCCAACGTCCTGACTTTC
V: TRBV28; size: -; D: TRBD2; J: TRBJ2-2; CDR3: CASSLLRGAGELFF; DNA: TGTGCCAGCAGTTTATTACGGGGGGCCGGGGAGCTGTTTTTT
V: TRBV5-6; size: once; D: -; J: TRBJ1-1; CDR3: CASSLVAANTEAFF; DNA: TGTGCCAGCAGCTTGGTAGCGGCGAACACTGAAGCTTTCTTT
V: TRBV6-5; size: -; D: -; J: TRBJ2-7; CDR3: CASSYSTGGDYEQYF; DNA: TGTGCCAGCAGTTACTCGACCGGGGGTGACTACGAGCAGTACTTC
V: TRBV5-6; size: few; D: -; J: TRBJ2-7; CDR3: CASSLSSEQYF; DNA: TGTGCCAGCAGTTTATCCTCCGAGCAGTACTTC
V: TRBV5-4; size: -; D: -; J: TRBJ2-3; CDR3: CASSLGLEAQDTQYF; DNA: TGTGCCAGCAGCTTGGGACTAGAAGCACAGGATACGCAGTATTTT
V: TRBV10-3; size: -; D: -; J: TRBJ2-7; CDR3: CAISEPSSSYEQYF; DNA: TGTGCCATCAGTGAGCCTAGTTCGTCCTACGAGCAGTACTTC
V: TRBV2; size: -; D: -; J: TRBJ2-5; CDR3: CASSDYPVQETQYF; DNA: TGTGCCAGCAGTGATTACCCGGTCCAAGAGACCCAGTACTTC
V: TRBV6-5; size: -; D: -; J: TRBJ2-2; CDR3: CASNTNTGELFF; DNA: TGTGCCAGTAACACGAACACCGGGGAGCTGTTTTTT
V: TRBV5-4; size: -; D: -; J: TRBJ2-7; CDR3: CASSPGGLSSYEQYF; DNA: TGTGCCAGCAGCCCTGGAGGTCTGAGCTCCTACGAGCAGTACTTC
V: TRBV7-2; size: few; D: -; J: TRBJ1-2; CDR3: CASSFTGSSHGYTF; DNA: TGTGCCAGCAGCTTCACAGGGTCGTCCCATGGCTACACCTTC
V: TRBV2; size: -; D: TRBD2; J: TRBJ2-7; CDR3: CASSASGGSYEQYF; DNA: TGTGCCAGCAGTGCAAGCGGGGGTTCCTACGAGCAGTACTTC
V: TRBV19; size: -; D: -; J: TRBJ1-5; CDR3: CASSIEVTNQPQHF; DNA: TGTGCCAGTAGTATAGAGGTGACTAATCAGCCCCAGCATTTT